These 22 T cell receptor beta chains were all obtained from the same sample, sequenced in a study of CD4 T cells in relation to SARS-CoV-2 and coronaviruses. The data were produced by immunoSEQ multiplex PCR, yet TCRdb's version contains in-frame clones alone and is incomplete. The sample lists approximately 60,000 clones; 92% were seen once. Sequences were obtained from naive CD4+ T cells from PBMCs. The subset here: naive CD4+ T cells isolated by negative enrichment. The source is an adult with COVID-19.

The J gene is TRBJ2-2, the V gene TRBV19; TRBD1 matches 7 bases. CDR1 and CDR2 (germline): LNHDA, SQIVND (reference sequence). The CDR3 is 16 residues long. Trimming took 4 bases from V and 0 from J; bases not matched to a gene: 5. This chain's CDR3 is CASSTTGLANTGELFF. CDR3 coding DNA: TGTGCCAGTAGTACGACAGGGCTAGCGAACACCGGGGAGCTGTTTTTT.

V gene TRBV20-1 combines with J gene TRBJ2-5; a possible D gene is TRBD1 (7 bases). Germline V CDR1 and CDR2: DFQATT, SNEGSKA (reference sequence). The CDR3 loop spans 15 amino acids. Trimming stripped 3 bases from V and 4 bases from J, with 18 bases between. The DNA of the CDR3 is TGCAGTGCTAGTCGCCCAGGGGGAGGAGCAGAGACCCAGTACTTC. The encoded protein is CSASRPGGGAETQYF.

This chain links TRBV5-8 with TRBJ1-4; D remains unclear. Looked up from germline, CDR1 is SGHTS and CDR2 is YDEGEE. Deletions cut 6 bases from V and 8 bases from J, with 14 bases between. CDR3 length: 13 residues. Written as DNA, the CDR3 is TGTGCCAGCACCCCGGATCTTGGGGAAAAACTGTTTTTT. Its translation: CASTPDLGEKLFF.

The chain joins TRBV4-1 to TRBJ2-1; 10 bases agree with TRBD2. CDR3 length equals 15 residues. Trimming took 4 bases from V and 2 from J; bases not matched to a gene: 2. CDR1 is MGHRA, CDR2 YSYEKL, per germline. CDR3 amino acids: CASSPGLAPYNEQFF. The CDR3 nucleotides are TGCGCCAGCAGCCCGGGACTAGCGCCCTACAATGAGCAGTTCTTC.

Notes on this clone: The same CDR3 arises from other DNA sequences in this sample as well. The chain is built from TRBV5-1 and TRBJ2-3; D unclear. V was cut by 3 bases and J by 0 bases, with 2 bases left in between. This CDR3 is 12 amino acids long. CDR1 SGHRS and CDR2 YFSETQ come from the germline V gene. The CDR3: CASSYSTDTQYF. The DNA for the CDR3 is TGCGCCAGCAGCTACAGCACAGATACGCAGTATTTT.

The chain joins TRBV11-2 to TRBJ2-2, with 14 bases aligning to TRBD2. V lost 5 bases and J lost 5; bases outside the gene matches: 10. CDR1 is SGHAT, CDR2 FQNNGV, per germline. The CDR3 contains 18 residues. DNA for the CDR3: TGTGCCAGCAGCCTGGGATTGGGGACTAGCGGGAGAACCGGGGAGCTGTTTTTT. Residues: CASSLGLGTSGRTGELFF. The variable domain in full, with the rest retrieved from reference TRBV11-2 and TRBJ2-2, is EAGVAQSPRYKIIEKRQSVAFWCNPISGHATLYWYQQILGQGPKLLIQFQNNGVVDDSQLPKDRFSAERLKGVDSTLKIQPAKLEDSAVYLCASSLGLGTSGRTGELFFGEGSRLTVL.

The V call is TRBV28, the J call TRBJ1-2, with a possible D match to TRBD1 (5 bases). Germline V CDR1 and CDR2: MDHEN, SYDVKM. Trimming removed 2 bases at V and 3 bases at J, with 10 bases between. This CDR3 has 14 amino acids. The CDR3 is CASSLGTGDYGYTF. The CDR3 nucleotides read TGTGCCAGCAGTTTAGGGACCGGGGACTATGGCTACACCTTC.

This chain uses TRBV6-5 with TRBJ2-3; D perhaps matches TRBD2 (7 bases). This CDR3 has 14 amino acids. CDR1 is MNHEY and CDR2 is SVGAGI in the germline V gene. Trimming stripped 6 bases from V and 4 bases from J, with 14 bases between. CDR3 nucleotides: TGTGCCAGCAGGAGGGGGAGGGCTCCAGATACGCAGTATTTT. Protein product: CASRRGRAPDTQYF.

V usage is TRBV7-3 and J usage is TRBJ2-2; D ambiguous. Trimming removed 1 base at V and 4 bases at J, with 10 bases between. Looked up from germline, CDR1 is SGHTA and CDR2 is FQGTGA. CDR3 length: 15 amino acids. CDR3 sequence (DNA): TGTGCCAGCAGCTTAAACGGGTTGAGCACCGGGGAGCTGTTTTTT. Translation gives CASSLNGLSTGELFF. Looking up the rest from reference TRBV7-3 and TRBJ2-2 gives the full variable domain: GAGVSQTPSNKVTEKGKYVELRCDPISGHTALYWYRQSLGQGPEFLIYFQGTGAADDSGLPNDRFFAVRPEGSVSTLKIQRTERGDSAVYLCASSLNGLSTGELFFGEGSRLTVL.

The chain uses TRBV4-1 and TRBJ1-4; D is perhaps TRBD1 (6 bases). Germline assignment: CDR1 MGHRA and CDR2 YSYEKL. The CDR3 sequence is 19 residues long. Between the trimmed V and J ends, which lost 4 bases and 0 bases, there was a span of 21 bases. CDR3 protein: CASSLLPAGVGATNEKLFF. DNA for the CDR3: TGCGCCAGCAGCCTTTTGCCGGCAGGGGTTGGGGCAACTAATGAAAAACTGTTTTTT.

In this sample, this clone turned up once. The chain is built from TRBV28 and TRBJ2-5; 10 nucleotides line up with TRBD1. The germline V gene has CDR1 MDHEN and CDR2 SYDVKM. The CDR3 is 17 amino acids. The V and J ends lost 3 bases and 1 base, in that order; junction bases with no gene match: 8. The CDR3 nucleotides read TGTGCCAGCAGTTTTCATTGGGGACAGGGGTTCCAAGAGACCCAGTACTTC. Translating it yields CASSFHWGQGFQETQYF.

The table lists this clone with a count of one. V usage is TRBV18 and J usage is TRBJ2-5; D is ambiguous. Germline lookup yields CDR1 KGHSH and CDR2 LQKENI. Between the trimmed V and J ends, which lost 3 bases and 0 bases, there was a span of 5 bases. The CDR3 runs 13 residues. This chain's CDR3 is CASSPNYQETQYF. In DNA form, the CDR3 reads TGTGCCAGCTCACCCAATTACCAAGAGACCCAGTACTTC.

This clone was counted a few times. The chain joins TRBV7-9 to TRBJ2-7; possibly TRBD1 for D (6 bases). Trimming took off 2 bases at V and 0 bases at J, with 11 bases between the two ends. Germline V CDR1 and CDR2: SEHNR, FQNEAQ (reference sequence). The CDR3 loop spans 15 amino acids. This CDR3 reads CASSLPRGYSYEQYF. CDR3 in DNA: TGTGCCAGCAGCTTACCCAGGGGCTACTCCTACGAGCAGTACTTC.

This clone was detected only a few times. The genes are TRBV2 and TRBJ1-6; TRBD1 is a possible D gene (5 bases). Per germline, CDR1 SNHLY and CDR2 FYNNEI. This CDR3 contains 12 residues. The V end was cut by 3 bases, the J end by 10 bases, with 7 bases between. The DNA of the CDR3 is TGTGCCAGCAGTGACAGGGACTCACCCCTCCACTTT. Encoded protein: CASSDRDSPLHF.

The CDR3, as DNA: TGTGCCAGCAGTTCGCCACAGGGGGCGGGAAACACTGAAGCTTTCTTT. Its protein product is CASSSPQGAGNTEAFF. V gene TRBV28 combines with J gene TRBJ1-1; 9 bases fit TRBD1. Germline assignment: CDR1 MDHEN and CDR2 SYDVKM. The CDR3 sequence is 16 residues long. V was pared by 4 bases and J by 2 bases, with 8 bases of the junction left unmatched.

V usage is TRBV7-8 and J usage is TRBJ2-1, with TRBD2 identical over 7 bases. V shed 5 bases, J shed 0 bases, and the junction held 13 bases outside the gene matches. Germline V CDR1 and CDR2: SGHVS, FQNEAQ. The CDR3 consists of 18 residues. The CDR3 reads CASSPDPGLRSSYNEQFF. In DNA, the CDR3 is TGTGCCAGCAGCCCGGATCCGGGACTAAGGAGCTCCTACAATGAGCAGTTCTTC.

The chain couples TRBV4-1 to TRBJ1-3, with a weak D call TRBD1 (6 bases). V was cut by 2 bases and J by 0 bases, with 11 bases left in between. This CDR3 comprises 16 residues. Looked up from germline, CDR1 is MGHRA and CDR2 is YSYEKL. CDR3 in DNA: TGCGCCAGCAGCCAATCCACAGGGAACTCTGGAAACACCATATATTTT. It codes for CASSQSTGNSGNTIYF.

The rearrangement links TRBV27 to TRBJ2-1, with 9 positions matching TRBD1. From germline, CDR1 is MNHEY and CDR2 SMNVEV (reference sequence). This CDR3 spans 12 amino acids. The junction had 11 bases not matched to a gene; V was cut back by 7 bases and J by 16 bases. CDR3 residues: CASTETGTGKFF. CDR3 coding DNA: TGTGCCAGCACAGAGACCGGGACAGGGAAATTCTTC.

The gene calls are TRBV6-1 and TRBJ1-2, with D hard to call. The CDR3 has 15 amino acids. Germline CDR1 is MNHNS and CDR2 is SASEGT. The V gene lost 2 bases and the J gene lost 5 bases, with 15 bases spanning the gap. CDR3 protein: CASSEPALGRYGYTF. The CDR3 DNA reads TGTGCCAGCAGTGAACCCGCTCTAGGGAGGTATGGCTACACCTTC.

This chain uses TRBV28 with TRBJ2-7; a weak D match, TRBD1 (6 bases). The germline V gene has CDR1 MDHEN and CDR2 SYDVKM. The V gene lost 7 bases and the J gene lost 2 bases, with 9 bases spanning the gap. CDR3 size: 12 residues. CDR3 in DNA: TGTGCCAGCAACGACAGGCCCTACGAGCAGTACTTC. Translating it yields CASNDRPYEQYF.

The gene calls are TRBV7-3 and TRBJ2-7, with 11 nucleotides matching TRBD2. CDR3 size: 14 residues. V lost 8 bases and J lost 6; bases outside the gene matches: 9. Germline CDR1 SGHTA, CDR2 FQGTGA. The CDR3 reads CASATGTSGSEQYF. The CDR3 nucleotides read TGTGCCAGCGCCACCGGGACTAGCGGTAGCGAGCAGTACTTC.

This clone has a handful of counts. J is TRBJ2-3 and V is TRBV5-6; 10 nucleotides agree with TRBD2. The germline gives CDR1 SGHDT, CDR2 YYEEEE. CDR3 length equals 16 residues. With 0 bases clipped from V and 9 bases from J, the junction kept 10 bases outside the gene matches. The CDR3 here is CASSLEFRTSGATQYF. DNA of the CDR3: TGTGCCAGCAGCTTGGAATTTCGGACTAGCGGTGCCACGCAGTATTTT.